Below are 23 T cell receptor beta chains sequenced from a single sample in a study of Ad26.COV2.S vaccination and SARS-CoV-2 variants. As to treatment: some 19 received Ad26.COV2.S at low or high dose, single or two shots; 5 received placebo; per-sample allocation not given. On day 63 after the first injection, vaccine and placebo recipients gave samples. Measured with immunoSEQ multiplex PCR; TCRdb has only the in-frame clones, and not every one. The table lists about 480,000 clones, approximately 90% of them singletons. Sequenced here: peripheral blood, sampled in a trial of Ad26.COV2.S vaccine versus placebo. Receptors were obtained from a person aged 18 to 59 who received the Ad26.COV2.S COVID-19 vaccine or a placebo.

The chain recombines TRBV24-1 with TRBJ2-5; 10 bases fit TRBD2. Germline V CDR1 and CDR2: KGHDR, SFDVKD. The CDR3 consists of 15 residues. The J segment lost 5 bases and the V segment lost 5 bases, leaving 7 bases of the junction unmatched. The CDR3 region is CATSASGRGFETQYF. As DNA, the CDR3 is TGTGCCACCAGTGCTAGCGGGAGAGGCTTTGAGACCCAGTACTTC.

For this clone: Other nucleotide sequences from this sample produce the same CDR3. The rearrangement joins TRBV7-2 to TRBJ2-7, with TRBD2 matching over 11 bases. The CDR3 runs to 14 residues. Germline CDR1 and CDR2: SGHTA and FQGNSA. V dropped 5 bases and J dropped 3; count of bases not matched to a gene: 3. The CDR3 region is CASSRGTSGYEQYF. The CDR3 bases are TGTGCCAGCAGCCGTGGGACTAGCGGCTACGAGCAGTACTTC.

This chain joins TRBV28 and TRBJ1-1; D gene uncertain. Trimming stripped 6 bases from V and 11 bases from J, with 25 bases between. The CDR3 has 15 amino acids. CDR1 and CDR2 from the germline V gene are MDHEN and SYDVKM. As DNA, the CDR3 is TGTGCCAGCAGCACAAGCTGGTTAGGAGTGGGAAGGGCTTTCTTT. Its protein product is CASSTSWLGVGRAFF.

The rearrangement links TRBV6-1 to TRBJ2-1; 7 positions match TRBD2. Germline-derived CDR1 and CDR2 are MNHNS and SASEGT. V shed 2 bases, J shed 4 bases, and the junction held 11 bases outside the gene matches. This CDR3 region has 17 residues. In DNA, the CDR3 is TGTGCCAGCAGTGAATCGTGGCGGCTAGCGGTTTACAATGAGCAGTTCTTC. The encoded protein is CASSESWRLAVYNEQFF.

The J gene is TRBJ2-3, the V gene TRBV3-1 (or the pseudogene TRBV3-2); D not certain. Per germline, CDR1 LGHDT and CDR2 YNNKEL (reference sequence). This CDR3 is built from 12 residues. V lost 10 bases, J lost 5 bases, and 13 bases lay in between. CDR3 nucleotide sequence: TGTGCCACCAACCCACATGGAGATACGCAGTATTTT. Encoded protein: CATNPHGDTQYF.

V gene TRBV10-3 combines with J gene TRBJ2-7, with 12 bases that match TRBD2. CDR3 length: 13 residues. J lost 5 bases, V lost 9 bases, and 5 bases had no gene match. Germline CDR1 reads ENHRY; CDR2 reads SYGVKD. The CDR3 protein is CAIRLAGVDEQYF. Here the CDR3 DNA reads TGTGCCATACGACTAGCGGGAGTGGACGAGCAGTACTTC.

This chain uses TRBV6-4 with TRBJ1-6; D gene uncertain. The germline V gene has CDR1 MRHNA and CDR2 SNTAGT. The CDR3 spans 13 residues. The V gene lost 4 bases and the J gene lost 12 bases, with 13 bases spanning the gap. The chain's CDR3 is CASSGSPGRPLHF. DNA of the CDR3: TGTGCCAGCAGTGGTAGTCCGGGGAGACCCCTCCACTTT.

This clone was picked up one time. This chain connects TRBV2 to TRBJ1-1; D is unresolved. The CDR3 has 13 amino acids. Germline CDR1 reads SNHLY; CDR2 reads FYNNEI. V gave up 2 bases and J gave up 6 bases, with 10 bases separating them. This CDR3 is CASSEMTGAEAFF. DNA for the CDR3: TGTGCCAGCAGTGAAATGACTGGGGCTGAAGCTTTCTTT.

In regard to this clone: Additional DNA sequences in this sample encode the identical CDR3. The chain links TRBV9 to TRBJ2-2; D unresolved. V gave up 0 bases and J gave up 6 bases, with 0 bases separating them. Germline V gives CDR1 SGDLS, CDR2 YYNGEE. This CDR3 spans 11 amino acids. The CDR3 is CASSVAGELFF. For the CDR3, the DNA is TGTGCCAGCAGCGTAGCCGGGGAGCTGTTTTTT.

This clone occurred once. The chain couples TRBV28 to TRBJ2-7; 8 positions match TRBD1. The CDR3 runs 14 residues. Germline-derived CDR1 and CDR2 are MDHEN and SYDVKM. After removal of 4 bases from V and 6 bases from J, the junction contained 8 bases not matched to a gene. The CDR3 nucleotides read TGTGCCAGCAGTTCCTGGACAGGGAGTAGCGAGCAGTACTTC. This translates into CASSSWTGSSEQYF.

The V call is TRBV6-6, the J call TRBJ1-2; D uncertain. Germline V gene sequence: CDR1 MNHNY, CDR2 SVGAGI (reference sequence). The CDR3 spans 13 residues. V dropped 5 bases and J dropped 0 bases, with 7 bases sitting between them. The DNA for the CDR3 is TGTGCCAGCAGTCGGGGAACTAACTATGGCTACACCTTC. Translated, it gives CASSRGTNYGYTF.

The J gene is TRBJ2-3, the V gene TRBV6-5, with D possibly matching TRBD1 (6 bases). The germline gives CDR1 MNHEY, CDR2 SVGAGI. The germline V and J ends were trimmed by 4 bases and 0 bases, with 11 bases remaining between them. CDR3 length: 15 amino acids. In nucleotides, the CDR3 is TGTGCCAGCAGTTCCACAGGGTCTAGCACAGATACGCAGTATTTT. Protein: CASSSTGSSTDTQYF.

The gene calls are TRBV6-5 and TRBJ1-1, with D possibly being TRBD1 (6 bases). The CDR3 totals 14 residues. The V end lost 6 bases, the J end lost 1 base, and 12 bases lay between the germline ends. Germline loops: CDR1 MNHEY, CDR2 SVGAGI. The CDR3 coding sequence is TGTGCCAGCAGGAGACCGGGACAGAACACTGAAGCTTTCTTT. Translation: CASRRPGQNTEAFF.

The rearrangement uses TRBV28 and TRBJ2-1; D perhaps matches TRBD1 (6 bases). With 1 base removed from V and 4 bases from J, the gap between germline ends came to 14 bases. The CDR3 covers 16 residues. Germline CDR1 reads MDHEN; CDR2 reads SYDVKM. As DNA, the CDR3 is TGTGCCAGCAGTTTATTAATACAGGGTGGGTACAATGAGCAGTTCTTC. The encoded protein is CASSLLIQGGYNEQFF.

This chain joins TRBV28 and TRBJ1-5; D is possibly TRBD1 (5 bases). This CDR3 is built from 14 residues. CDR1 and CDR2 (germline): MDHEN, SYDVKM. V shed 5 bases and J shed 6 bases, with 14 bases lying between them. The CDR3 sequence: CASSGWGVGQPQHF. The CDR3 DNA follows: TGTGCCAGCAGTGGCTGGGGGGTAGGTCAGCCCCAGCATTTT.

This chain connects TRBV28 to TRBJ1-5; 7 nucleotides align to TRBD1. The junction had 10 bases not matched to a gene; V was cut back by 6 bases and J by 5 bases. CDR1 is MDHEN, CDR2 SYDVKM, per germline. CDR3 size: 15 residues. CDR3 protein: CASSLDRVVHQPQHF. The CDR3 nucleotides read TGTGCCAGCAGCCTTGACAGGGTTGTTCATCAGCCCCAGCATTTT.

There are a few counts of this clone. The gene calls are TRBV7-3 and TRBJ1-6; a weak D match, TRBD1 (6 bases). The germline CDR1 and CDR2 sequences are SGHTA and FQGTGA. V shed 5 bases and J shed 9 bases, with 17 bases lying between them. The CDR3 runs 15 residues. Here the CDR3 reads CASSPAGGLSSPLHF. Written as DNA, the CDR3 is TGTGCCAGCAGCCCCGCCGGGGGGCTAAGTTCACCCCTCCACTTT.

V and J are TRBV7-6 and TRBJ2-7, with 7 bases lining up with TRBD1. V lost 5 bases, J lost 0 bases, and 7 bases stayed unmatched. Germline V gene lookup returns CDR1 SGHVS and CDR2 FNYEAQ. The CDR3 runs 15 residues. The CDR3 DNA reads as TGTGCCAGCAGCCCAGGGGGAAGGCTCTCCTACGAGCAGTACTTC. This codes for CASSPGGRLSYEQYF.

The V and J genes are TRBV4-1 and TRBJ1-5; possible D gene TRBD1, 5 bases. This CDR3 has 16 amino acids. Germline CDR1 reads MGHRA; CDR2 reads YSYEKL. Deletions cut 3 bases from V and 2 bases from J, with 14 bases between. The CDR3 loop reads CASSQVQGPGNQPQHF. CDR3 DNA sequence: TGCGCCAGCAGCCAGGTGCAGGGCCCTGGCAATCAGCCCCAGCATTTT.

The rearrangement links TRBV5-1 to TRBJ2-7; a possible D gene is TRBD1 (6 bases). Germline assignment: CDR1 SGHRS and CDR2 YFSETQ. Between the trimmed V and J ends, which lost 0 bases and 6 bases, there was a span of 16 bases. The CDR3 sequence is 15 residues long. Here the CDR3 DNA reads TGCGCCAGCAGCTTGGGGGGGCCCTCGGGCCTCGAGCAGTACTTC. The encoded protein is CASSLGGPSGLEQYF.

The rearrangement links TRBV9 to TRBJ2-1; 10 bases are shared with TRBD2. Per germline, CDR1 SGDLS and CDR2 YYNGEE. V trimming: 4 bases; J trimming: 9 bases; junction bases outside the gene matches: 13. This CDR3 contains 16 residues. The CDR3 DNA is TGTGCCAGCAGCCGAACTCTAGCGGGAGAAGGTGGTGAGCAGTTCTTC. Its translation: CASSRTLAGEGGEQFF.

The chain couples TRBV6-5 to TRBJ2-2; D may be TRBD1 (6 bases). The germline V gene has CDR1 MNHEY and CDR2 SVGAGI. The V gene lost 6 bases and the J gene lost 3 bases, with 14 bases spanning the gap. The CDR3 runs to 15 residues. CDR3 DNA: TGTGCCAGCAGGACAGGTCTGGCATACACCGGGGAGCTGTTTTTT. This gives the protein CASRTGLAYTGELFF.

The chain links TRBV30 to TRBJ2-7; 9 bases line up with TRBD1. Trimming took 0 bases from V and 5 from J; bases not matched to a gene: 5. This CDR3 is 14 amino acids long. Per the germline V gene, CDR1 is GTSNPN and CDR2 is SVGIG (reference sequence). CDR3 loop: CAWSVWDREDEQYF. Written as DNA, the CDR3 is TGTGCCTGGAGTGTATGGGACAGGGAAGACGAGCAGTACTTC.